This TCR beta chain was observed in a study of neurological immune-mediated disorders. Study details: Within the group of some 35 multiple sclerosis patients, approximately 31 were relapsing-remitting, while 3 were secondary progressive. Notes on the study in general: Levels of TCR clonal expansion peaked in HTLV-1-associated myelopathy and reached their lowest in multiple sclerosis, under those of healthy controls.

The unsorted libraries were generated from a total of 2 million PBMCs, which had been stored in RNAlater at -80 C. This clonotype occurred many times. Its antigen is undetermined. In every sequencing run, more than 180 million TCR-beta sequences were generated from 15-18 subjects. TCRdb ran MiXCR on the 5' RACE reads and lists one entry per CDR3 protein. The sample contains under 70,000 distinct CDR3 sequences, 3.2% of which appear only once. The germline V and J ends were trimmed by 0 bases and 1 base, with 13 bases remaining between them. The CDR3 runs to 15 residues. Germline assignment: CDR1 DFQATT and CDR2 SNEGSKA (reference sequence).

V gene TRBV20-1 combines with J gene TRBJ2-7; D possibly corresponds to TRBD1 (6 bases). The sample consisted of PBMCs. The TCR sequence derives from a woman between 50 and 59 years old with multiple sclerosis. The CDR3 nucleotides read TGCAGTGCTAGAGATAGGGGGACAAAGTCCTACGAGCAGTACTTC. Protein sequence: CSARDRGTKSYEQYF.